This TCR beta chain was captured by sequencing in a study of T cells in Graves' hyperthyroidism and ophthalmopathy. General study results and limits: In the blood, most expanded thyroid clonotypes above 0.001 appeared as well. The model foresaw ophthalmopathy a median approximately 6.1 months prior to onset.

Any patient presenting with uncontrolled infection, other autoimmune disease, pregnancy or lactation was left out. Clinical symptoms, serum thyroxine and TRAb, thyroid ultrasound and orbital computed tomography together formed the diagnostic basis. The ends were cut back, 1 base at V and 1 base at J, with 5 bases in the middle. The CDR3 is 15 residues long. Germline CDR1 reads LNHNV; CDR2 reads YYDKDF (reference sequence). It was RNA transcripts that yielded the amplified TCR beta CDR3 regions. HTBI primers drove first-round RT-PCR of the TCR CDR3. TCRdb analysed the multiplex PCR reads with MiXCR anew, one entry per CDR3 protein. Of more than 500,000 distinct CDR3 sequences in the sample, 46% were seen once. This clonotype was seen once. The antigen remains undetermined.

Sequenced material: peripheral blood or thyroid tissue (not recorded which). The sequence was obtained from an adult woman with Graves' disease, either hyperthyroidism or ophthalmopathy (not recorded which). The V call is TRBV15, the J call TRBJ2-6, with TRBD1 as a possible D gene (5 bases). The CDR3 DNA follows: TGTGCCACCAGCAGAGGACAGTCTGGGGCCAACGTCCTGACTTTC. It is translated as CATSRGQSGANVLTF.